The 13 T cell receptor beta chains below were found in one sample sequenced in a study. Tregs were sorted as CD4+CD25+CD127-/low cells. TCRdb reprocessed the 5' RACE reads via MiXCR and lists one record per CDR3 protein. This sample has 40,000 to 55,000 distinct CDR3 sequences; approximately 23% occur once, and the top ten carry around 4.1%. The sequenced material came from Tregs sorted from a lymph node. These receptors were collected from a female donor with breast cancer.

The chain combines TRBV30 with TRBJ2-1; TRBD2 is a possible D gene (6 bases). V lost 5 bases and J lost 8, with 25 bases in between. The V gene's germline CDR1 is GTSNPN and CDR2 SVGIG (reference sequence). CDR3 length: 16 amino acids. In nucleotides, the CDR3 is TGTGCCTGGTTTGGGAGCAGCGGGCTTCCCCCCGATGAGCAGTTCTTC. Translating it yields CAWFGSSGLPPDEQFF. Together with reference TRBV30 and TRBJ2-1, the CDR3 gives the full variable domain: SQTIHQWPATLVQPVGSPLSLECTVEGTSNPNLYWYRQAAGRGLQLLFYSVGIGQISSEVPQNLSASRPQDRQFILSSKKLLLSDSGFYLCAWFGSSGLPPDEQFFGPGTRLTVL.

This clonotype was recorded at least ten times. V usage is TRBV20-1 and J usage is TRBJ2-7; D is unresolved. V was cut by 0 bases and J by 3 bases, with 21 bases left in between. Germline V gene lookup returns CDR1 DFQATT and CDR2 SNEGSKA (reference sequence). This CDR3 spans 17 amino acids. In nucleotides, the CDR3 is TGCAGTGCTAGAGATGGCGCAGGAGAAACAAGATACTACGAGCAGTACTTC. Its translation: CSARDGAGETRYYEQYF.

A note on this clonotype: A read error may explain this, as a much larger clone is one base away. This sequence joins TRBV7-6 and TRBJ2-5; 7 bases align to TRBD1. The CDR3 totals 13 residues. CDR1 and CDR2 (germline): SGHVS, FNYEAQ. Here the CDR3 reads CAGSLGQVETQYF. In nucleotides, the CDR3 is TGTGCCGGCAGCTTAGGACAGGTAGAGACCCAGTACTTC.

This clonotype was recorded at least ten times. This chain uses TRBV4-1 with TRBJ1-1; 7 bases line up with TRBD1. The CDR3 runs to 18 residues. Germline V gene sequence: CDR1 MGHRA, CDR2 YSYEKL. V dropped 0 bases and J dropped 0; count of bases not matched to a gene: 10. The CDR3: CASSQDAPGQRLNTEAFF. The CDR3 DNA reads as TGCGCCAGCAGCCAAGACGCTCCGGGACAGAGATTGAACACTGAAGCTTTCTTT.

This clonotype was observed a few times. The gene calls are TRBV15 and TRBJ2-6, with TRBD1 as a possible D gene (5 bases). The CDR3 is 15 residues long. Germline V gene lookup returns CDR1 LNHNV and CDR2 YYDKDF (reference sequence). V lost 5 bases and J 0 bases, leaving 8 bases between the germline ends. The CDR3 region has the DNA TGTGCCACCAGCGACACAGGCTCTGGGGCCAACGTCCTGACTTTC. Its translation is CATSDTGSGANVLTF.

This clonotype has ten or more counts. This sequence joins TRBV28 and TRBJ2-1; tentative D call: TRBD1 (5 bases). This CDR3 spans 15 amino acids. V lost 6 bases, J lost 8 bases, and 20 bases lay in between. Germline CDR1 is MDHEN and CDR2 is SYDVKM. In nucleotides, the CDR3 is TGTGCCAGCAGCCCGGTTGGGGCGGTTCTCGATGAGCAGTTCTTC. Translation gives CASSPVGAVLDEQFF.

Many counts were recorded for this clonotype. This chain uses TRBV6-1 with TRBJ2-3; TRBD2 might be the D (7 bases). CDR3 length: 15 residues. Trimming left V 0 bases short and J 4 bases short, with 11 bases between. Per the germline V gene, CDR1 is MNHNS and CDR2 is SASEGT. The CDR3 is CASSEAGGGSDTQYF. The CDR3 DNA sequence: TGTGCCAGCAGTGAAGCGGGAGGGGGTTCAGATACGCAGTATTTT.

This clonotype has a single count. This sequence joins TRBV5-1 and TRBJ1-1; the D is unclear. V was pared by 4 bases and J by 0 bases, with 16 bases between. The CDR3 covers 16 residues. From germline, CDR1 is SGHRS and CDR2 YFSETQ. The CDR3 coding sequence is TGCGCCAGCAGCCCGGAAGGCGCCGAGGTGAACACTGAAGCTTTCTTT. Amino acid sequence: CASSPEGAEVNTEAFF.

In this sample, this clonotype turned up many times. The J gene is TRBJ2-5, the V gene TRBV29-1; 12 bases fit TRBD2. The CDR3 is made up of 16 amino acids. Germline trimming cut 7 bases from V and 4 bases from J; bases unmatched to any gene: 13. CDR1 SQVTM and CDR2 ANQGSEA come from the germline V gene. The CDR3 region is CSADNLAGGHRETQYF. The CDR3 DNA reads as TGCAGCGCCGACAATCTAGCGGGAGGGCACCGAGAGACCCAGTACTTC.

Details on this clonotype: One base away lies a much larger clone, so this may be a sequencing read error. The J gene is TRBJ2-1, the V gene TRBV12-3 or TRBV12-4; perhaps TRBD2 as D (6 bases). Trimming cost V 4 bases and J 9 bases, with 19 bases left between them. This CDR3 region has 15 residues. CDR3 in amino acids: CASSSGTLRGGEQFF. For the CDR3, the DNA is TGTGCCAGCAGTTCCGGGACTCTCCGCGGCGGTGAGCAGTTCTTC.

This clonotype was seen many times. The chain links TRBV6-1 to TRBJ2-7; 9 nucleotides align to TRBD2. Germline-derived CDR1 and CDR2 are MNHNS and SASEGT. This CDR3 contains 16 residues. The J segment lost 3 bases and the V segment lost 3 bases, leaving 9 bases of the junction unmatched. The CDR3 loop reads CASSEQHSGSYYEQYF. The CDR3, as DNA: TGTGCCAGCAGTGAGCAACATAGCGGGAGCTACTACGAGCAGTACTTC.

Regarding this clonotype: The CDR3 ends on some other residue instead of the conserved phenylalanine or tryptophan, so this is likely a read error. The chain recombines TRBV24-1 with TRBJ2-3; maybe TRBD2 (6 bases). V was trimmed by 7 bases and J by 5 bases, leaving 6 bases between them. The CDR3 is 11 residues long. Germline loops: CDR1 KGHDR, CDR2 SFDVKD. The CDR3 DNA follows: TGTGCCACCAGGGAGGGAGATACGCAGTATCTT. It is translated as CATREGDTQYL.

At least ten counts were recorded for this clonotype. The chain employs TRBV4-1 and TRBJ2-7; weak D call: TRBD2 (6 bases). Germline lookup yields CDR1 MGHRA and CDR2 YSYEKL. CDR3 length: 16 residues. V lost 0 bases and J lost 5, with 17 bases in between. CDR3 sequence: CASSQDPTRDGDEQYF. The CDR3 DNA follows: TGCGCCAGCAGCCAAGATCCGACTAGAGATGGTGACGAGCAGTACTTC.